This T cell receptor (beta chain) was sequenced during a study of T cell responses to AZD1222 COVID-19 vaccine. General study points: Variant regions that are unmutated are reportedly the target of nearly half of spike-specific TCRs.

Of note for this clone: Its antigen remains unknown.

Profiled with immunoSEQ multiplex PCR; TCRdb holds only in-frame clones, not every one. The repertoire holds 150,000 or so clones, around 90% seen once, with about 1.5% in the top ten. The V and J ends lost 2 bases and 4 bases, in that order; junction bases with no gene match: 1. This CDR3 contains 13 residues. V is TRBV12-3 or TRBV12-4 and J is TRBJ1-2; 7 nucleotides match TRBD1. This TCR came from an adult in good health. This specimen was peripheral blood, taken on day 0 of AZD1222 vaccination. The DNA of the CDR3 is TGTGCCAGCAGTTTACCAGGGGGCTATGGCTACACCTTC. Its protein is CASSLPGGYGYTF.